This T cell receptor (beta chain) was profiled in a study of T cell clones after liver transplantation. About the research overall: A pre-transplant mixed lymphocyte reaction with TCRbeta sequencing defined graft-donor-reactive clones followed in post-transplant blood. Without induction therapy, subjects received standard immunosuppression until 12-24 months post-transplant.

For this clone: Its matching antigen is unknown.

Trimming took 6 bases from V and 5 from J; bases not matched to a gene: 7. CDR3 length: 13 amino acids. In germline, CDR1 is MNHNS, CDR2 SASEGT. Libraries were prepared by immunoSEQ multiplex PCR; TCRdb keeps only in-frame clonotypes and omits some of them. The sample shows approximately 10,000 clones, over 55% of them seen only once. Overall study results and limits: These preliminary findings come from unstandardized post-transplant sampling times.

The sequences come from CD4+ T cells from blood, collected 30 to 34 months after liver transplant. The chain carries TRBV6-1 and TRBJ2-7; 7 bases line up with TRBD1. The source is a human patient who received a liver transplant. Among the T cells, some may be from the graft donor. The CDR3 nucleotides are TGTGCCAGCAGGCACAACAGGGGCCACGAGCAGTACTTC. Encoded protein: CASRHNRGHEQYF.